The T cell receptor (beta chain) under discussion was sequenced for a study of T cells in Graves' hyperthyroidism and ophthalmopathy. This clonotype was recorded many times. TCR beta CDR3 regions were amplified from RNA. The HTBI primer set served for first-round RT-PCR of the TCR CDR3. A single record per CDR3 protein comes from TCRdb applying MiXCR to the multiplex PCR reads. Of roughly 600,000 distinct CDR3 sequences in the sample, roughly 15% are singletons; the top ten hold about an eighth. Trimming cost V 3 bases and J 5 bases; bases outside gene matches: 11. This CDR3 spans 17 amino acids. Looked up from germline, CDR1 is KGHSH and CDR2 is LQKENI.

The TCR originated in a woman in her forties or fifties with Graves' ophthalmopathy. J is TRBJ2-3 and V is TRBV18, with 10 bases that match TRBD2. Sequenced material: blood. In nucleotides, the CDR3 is TGTGCCAGCTCACCTAGTAGCGGGAGGACCGGGTTAGATACGCAGTATTTT. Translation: CASSPSSGRTGLDTQYF.